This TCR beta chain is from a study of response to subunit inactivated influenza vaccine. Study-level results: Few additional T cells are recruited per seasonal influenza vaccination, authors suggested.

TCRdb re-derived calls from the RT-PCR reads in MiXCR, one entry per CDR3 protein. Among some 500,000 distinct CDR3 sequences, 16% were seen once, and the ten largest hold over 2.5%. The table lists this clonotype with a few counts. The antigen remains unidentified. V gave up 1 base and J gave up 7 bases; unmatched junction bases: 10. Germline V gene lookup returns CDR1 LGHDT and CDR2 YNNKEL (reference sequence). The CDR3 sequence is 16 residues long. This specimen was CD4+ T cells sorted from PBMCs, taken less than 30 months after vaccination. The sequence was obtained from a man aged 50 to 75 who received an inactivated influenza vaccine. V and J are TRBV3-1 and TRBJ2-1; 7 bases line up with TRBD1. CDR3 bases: TGTGCCAGCAGCCAAGTTCAGAACAGGGGCTGGAATGAGCAGTTCTTC. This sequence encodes CASSQVQNRGWNEQFF.